This TCR beta chain derives from a study of blood T cell repertoires in COVID-19. Study information: Sites across the United States, Italy and Spain contributed samples from acute and convalescent COVID-19.

The protocol was immunoSEQ multiplex PCR, while the TCRdb copy is restricted to in-frame clones and leaves out a portion. The table includes about 480,000 clones, around 88% detected once. While infection was still active, Seattle patients were enrolled and then followed longitudinally. V shed 6 bases and J shed 5 bases, with 13 bases lying between them. CDR3 size: 13 residues. The source material was peripheral blood. The chain couples TRBV12-3 or TRBV12-4 to TRBJ1-1, with no clear D. This TCR was sampled from a woman aged 45 to 65 with COVID-19, enrolled during active disease. Here the CDR3 reads CASRRLLETEAFF. DNA of the CDR3: TGTGCCAGCAGAAGGTTATTGGAGACTGAAGCTTTCTTT.